The clone carrying this T cell receptor (beta chain) was detected only a few times. Antigen: not known. The study amplified TCR beta CDR3 regions using RNA transcripts. Second-round multiplex PCR came after a first-round RT-PCR that employed HTBI primers. TCRdb reprocessed the multiplex PCR reads via MiXCR and lists one record per CDR3 protein. This table holds hundreds of thousands of distinct CDR3 sequences, over 40% found once. The data stem from a study of Graves' ophthalmopathy and Graves' hyperthyroidism. Points from the study as a whole: Blood samples also showed most expanded thyroid clonotypes exceeding 0.001 frequency.

Fresh peripheral blood (about 10 ml) yielded the PBMCs. With 6 bases removed from V and 3 bases from J, the gap between germline ends came to 12 bases. CDR3 length: 13 residues. Germline loops: CDR1 MNHEY, CDR2 SMNVEV (reference sequence). Sequences were obtained from peripheral blood. V and J are TRBV27 and TRBJ2-7; weak D call: TRBD2 (6 bases). The receptor was isolated from an adult man with Graves' ophthalmopathy. The CDR3 reads CASRLGLNYEQYF. The CDR3 coding sequence is TGTGCCAGCAGACTGGGACTGAACTACGAGCAGTACTTC.